This TCR beta chain appears in the sequencing data of a study of T cells in Graves' hyperthyroidism and ophthalmopathy. Study-level information: Peripheral blood was secured at the point of initial diagnosis, before any treatment.

The study excluded patients with uncontrolled infection, other autoimmune disease, pregnancy or lactation. This blood was taken when hyperthyroidism was first diagnosed, before any ophthalmopathy symptoms existed. V was cut by 5 bases and J by 3 bases, with 13 bases left in between. This CDR3 has 14 residues. The germline CDR1 and CDR2 sequences are MNHNS and SASEGT. This clonotype has only a few counts. No antigen is known for it. RNA transcripts yielded amplified TCR beta CDR3 regions. The HTBI set primed first-round TCR CDR3 RT-PCR. TCRdb ran MiXCR on the multiplex PCR reads and lists one entry per CDR3 protein. Altogether about 720,000 distinct CDR3 sequences are present, around 20% being singletons, with the ten largest covering roughly a sixth. Study-wide findings and caveats: Appearing also in blood were most of the thyroid clonotypes expanded above 0.001.

The source is a woman aged 45 to 65 with Graves' hyperthyroidism that later progressed to Graves' ophthalmopathy. Input material: blood. V gene TRBV6-1 combines with J gene TRBJ1-2, with D possibly TRBD1 on 6 matching bases. CDR3 in DNA: TGTGCCAGCAGTCAAGGGGGGGATTACTATGGCTACACCTTC. This sequence encodes CASSQGGDYYGYTF.